This passage covers 14 T cell receptor beta chains from one sample sequenced in a study of control samples from healthy donors and cancer patients. Some clones are missing from TCRdb's copy, which holds only in-frame ones; the method was immunoSEQ multiplex PCR. The sample has approximately 130,000 clones, roughly 90% seen once. Sequencing was performed on blood. All receptors come from a man over 45 in good health.

This clone was detected many times. The rearrangement uses TRBV5-1 and TRBJ2-2, with TRBD1 as a possible D gene (5 bases). The ends were cut back, 0 bases at V and 3 bases at J, with 9 bases in the middle. CDR3 length: 15 amino acids. The germline V gene has CDR1 SGHRS and CDR2 YFSETQ. The CDR3 region is CASSLGRVHTGELFF. The CDR3 DNA reads as TGCGCCAGCAGCTTGGGCAGGGTGCACACCGGGGAGCTGTTTTTT.

CDR3 region: CASSQEARTSGFTDTQYF. The DNA for the CDR3 is TGCGCCAGCAGCCAAGAGGCCCGGACTAGCGGCTTCACAGATACGCAGTATTTT. V and J are TRBV4-3 and TRBJ2-3; 10 nucleotides align to TRBD2. Germline V gene data show CDR1 as LGHNA and CDR2 as YSLEER. Trimming cost V 0 bases and J 2 bases; bases outside gene matches: 8. The CDR3 extends over 18 amino acids.

The chain employs TRBV5-4 and TRBJ2-1, with 7 nucleotides matching TRBD1. This CDR3 spans 12 amino acids. Germline values: CDR1 SGHNT, CDR2 YYREEE (reference sequence). The junction had 5 bases not matched to a gene; V was cut back by 0 bases and J by 14 bases. This CDR3 reads CASSLGDREKFF. In nucleotides, the CDR3 is TGTGCCAGCAGCTTGGGAGACAGGGAAAAGTTCTTC.

The V gene is TRBV5-5, the J gene TRBJ2-5, with 8 bases that match TRBD1. This CDR3 is built from 14 residues. After removal of 0 bases from V and 2 bases from J, the junction contained 0 bases not matched to a gene. Germline lookup yields CDR1 SGHKS and CDR2 YYEKEE (reference sequence). The CDR3 bases are TGTGCCAGCAGCTTGGGACAGGGGCAAGAGACCCAGTACTTC. This encodes CASSLGQGQETQYF.

The chain couples TRBV7-2 to TRBJ2-7; D gene unclear. This CDR3 comprises 15 residues. Germline values: CDR1 SGHTA, CDR2 FQGNSA. V lost 5 bases to trimming and J lost 6 bases, with 20 bases between them. For the CDR3, the DNA is TGTGCCAGCAGCCCAGGCCCAAACCACGGCCCCGAGCAGTACTTC. Translating it yields CASSPGPNHGPEQYF. Complete variable domain (other parts from reference TRBV7-2 and TRBJ2-7): GAGVSQSPSNKVTEKGKDVELRCDPISGHTALYWYRQSLGQGLEFLIYFQGNSAPDKSGLPSDRFSAERTGGSVSTLTIQRTQQEDSAVYLCASSPGPNHGPEQYFGPGTRLTVT.

The chain links TRBV19 to TRBJ1-5, with D perhaps matching TRBD1 (6 bases). The V gene lost 7 bases and the J gene lost 1 base, with 14 bases spanning the gap. In germline, CDR1 is LNHDA, CDR2 SQIVND (reference sequence). The CDR3 spans 15 residues. In DNA form, the CDR3 reads TGTGCCAGTACCCGGACAGCCAACAGCAATCAGCCCCAGCATTTT. It specifies CASTRTANSNQPQHF.

This chain uses TRBV5-1 with TRBJ2-7; 8 bases map to TRBD1. CDR3 length: 19 amino acids. After removal of 0 bases from V and 3 bases from J, the junction contained 17 bases not matched to a gene. From germline, CDR1 is SGHRS and CDR2 YFSETQ. The chain's CDR3 is CASSLGPSYGQGEVYEQYF. The CDR3 DNA reads TGCGCCAGCAGCTTGGGCCCTTCTTACGGACAGGGCGAGGTCTACGAGCAGTACTTC.

This chain links TRBV5-1 with TRBJ2-2; 7 bases match TRBD1. This CDR3 has 16 amino acids. Germline-derived CDR1 and CDR2 are SGHRS and YFSETQ. With V trimmed by 4 bases and J by 4 bases, 10 bases remained unmatched. CDR3 residues: CASSPMTGPGTGELFF. For the CDR3, the DNA is TGCGCCAGCAGCCCCATGACAGGGCCGGGCACCGGGGAGCTGTTTTTT.

CDR3 nucleotides: TGCGCCAGCAGCCGGGCGGGAGGAGGGAGTTCACCCCTCCACTTT. Translation: CASSRAGGGSSPLHF. The chain carries TRBV4-3 and TRBJ1-6; D unresolved. Germline V gives CDR1 LGHNA, CDR2 YSLEER. This CDR3 region has 15 residues. Trimming pared 4 bases from V and 9 bases from J, leaving 16 bases between.

CDR3 sequence (DNA): TGTGCCAGCAGCTTCTCAGGGGGCTCCTACGAGCAGTACTTC. Protein: CASSFSGGSYEQYF. The genes are TRBV11-3 and TRBJ2-7, with 7 bases that match TRBD1. CDR1 and CDR2 from the germline V gene are SGHNT and YENEEA. The CDR3 covers 14 residues. V was pared by 3 bases and J by 0 bases, with 2 bases of the junction left unmatched. The full variable domain, completed using reference TRBV11-3 and TRBJ2-7, is EAGVVQSPRYKIIEKKQPVAFWCNPISGHNTLYWYLQNLGQGPELLIRYENEEAVDDSQLPKDRFSAERLKGVDSTLKIQPAELGDSAVYLCASSFSGGSYEQYFGPGTRLTVT.

This rearrangement joins TRBV4-1 to TRBJ1-1; TRBD1 is a possible D gene (6 bases). Looked up from germline, CDR1 is MGHRA and CDR2 is YSYEKL. Trimming shortened V by 3 bases and J by 5 bases, and 16 bases separated the two germline ends. CDR3 size: 15 residues. The CDR3: CASSHPPTGGTEAFF. The CDR3 nucleotides are TGCGCCAGCAGCCACCCCCCGACAGGTGGGACTGAAGCTTTCTTT.

This rearrangement joins TRBV11-2 to TRBJ1-3; no reliable D call. CDR3 length equals 16 residues. Germline CDR1 is SGHAT and CDR2 is FQNNGV. The V end was cut by 1 base, the J end by 1 base, with 11 bases between. This CDR3 is CASSLVGGESGNTIYF. The CDR3 nucleotides are TGTGCCAGCAGCTTAGTAGGTGGGGAGTCTGGAAACACCATATATTTT.

Only one count was recorded for this clone. The chain couples TRBV7-9 to TRBJ2-7; D not certain. There are 12 residues in the CDR3. V lost 1 base to trimming and J lost 1 base, with 2 bases between them. Germline CDR1 and CDR2: SEHNR and FQNEAQ (reference sequence). The CDR3 DNA reads TGTGCCAGCAGCTTAGAGTCCTACGAGCAGTACTTC. This encodes CASSLESYEQYF.

There are a few counts of this clone. The same CDR3 can be traced to other DNA sequences in this sample. The chain carries TRBV5-1 and TRBJ2-2, with D unresolved. Looked up from germline, CDR1 is SGHRS and CDR2 is YFSETQ. CDR3 size: 14 residues. V gave up 2 bases and J gave up 4 bases, with 9 bases separating them. The CDR3 nucleotides are TGCGCCAGCAGCTTTGGGGATACCACCGGGGAGCTGTTTTTT. This codes for CASSFGDTTGELFF. Complete variable domain (other parts from reference TRBV5-1 and TRBJ2-2): KAGVTQTPRYLIKTRGQQVTLSCSPISGHRSVSWYQQTPGQGLQFLFEYFSETQRNKGNFPGRFSGRQFSNSRSEMNVSTLELGDSALYLCASSFGDTTGELFFGEGSRLTVL.